This TCR beta chain was identified during a study of immune evolution from preneoplasia to lung adenocarcinoma. As for this clone: The antigen is undetermined.

Assay used: immunoSEQ multiplex PCR; TCRdb lists only in-frame clones, some missing. The repertoire consists of around 5,500 clones, with 60% to 80% occurring once and the leading ten covering 20% to 25%. Patients had resection in Japan or China between about 2013 and 2017. Two lung cancer pathologists independently confirmed each histologic diagnosis. Study-level results: From normal lung to invasive adenocarcinoma, top clone frequencies appeared to decrease. Clonality was highest in normal lung, lower in later-stage lesions apparently.

Trimming cost V 8 bases and J 2 bases; bases outside gene matches: 3. Germline loops: CDR1 SGHAT, CDR2 FQDESV (reference sequence). There are 14 residues in the CDR3. The clonotype was recovered from an older person with lung adenocarcinoma. Sequencing was performed on FFPE adjacent normal lung tissue. The chain carries TRBV11-1 and TRBJ1-2, with 12 nucleotides matching TRBD1. The CDR3 DNA follows: TGTGCCAGCGGGGACAGGGGGCGCAACTATGGCTACACCTTC. It yields the protein CASGDRGRNYGYTF.